Detailed here is one T cell receptor beta chain. The junction departs from the called germline gene at one end, perhaps through a read error. This entry comes from a study of blood T cells in healthy people across ages. Germline V gene sequence: CDR1 DFQATT, CDR2 SNEGSKA (reference sequence). There are 15 residues in the CDR3. Then a second PCR, running about 6 to 11 cycles, was carried out with a sample-barcoded 5' primer and a J-beta primer mix. TCRdb recomputed calls from the 5' RACE reads with MiXCR, one row per CDR3 protein. The sample contains some 1.7 million distinct CDR3 sequences, roughly 30% of which appear only once.

The sequence was collected from a woman aged 30 to 39 in good health. The specimen sequenced was blood. The J gene is TRBJ2-1, the V gene TRBV20-1; either TRBD1 or TRBD2 may fit D (5 bases each). The DNA for the CDR3 is TGCAGTGTTAGAGATCCTCGGGGCCATAGCAATGAGCAGTTCTTC. This translates into CSVRDPRGHSNEQFF.